Here is one T cell receptor (beta chain) with its context. The target antigen is unknown. The V gene lost 8 bases and the J gene lost 1 base, with 9 bases spanning the gap. The CDR3 is made up of 13 amino acids. Germline V gives CDR1 SNHLY, CDR2 FYNNEI. This sample was included in a study of shared clonotypes between healthy human individuals. The wider study: CD8 memory received one plate per donor, CD8 naive two, CD4 memory three and CD4 naive three.

Measured with immunoSEQ multiplex PCR; TCRdb has only the in-frame clones, and not every one. The sample includes over a million clones, about 96% of them seen just once. Points from the study as a whole: The study found lower generation probabilities in non-shared clonotypes than in those shared by all four donors. Investigators collected only blood, and repertoires in tissues likely differ. Generally, estimated richness proved larger in naive subsets than it did in memory subsets.

This chain joins TRBV2 and TRBJ2-1, with D perhaps TRBD1 (6 bases). Sequencing was done on a sample of naive CD4+ T cells sorted from blood. Subset specified: CD45RA+ positively selected. The TCR sequence derives from a man aged 25-45 years in good health. The DNA for the CDR3 is TGTGCCAGCGAGGGGGATTCCTACAATGAGCAGTTCTTC. It translates to CASEGDSYNEQFF. Combining the CDR3 with reference TRBV2 and TRBJ2-1 gives the whole variable domain EPEVTQTPSHQVTQMGQEVILRCVPISNHLYFYWYRQILGQKVEFLVSFYNNEISEKSEIFDDQFSVERPDGSNFTLKIRSTKLEDSAMYFCASEGDSYNEQFFGPGTRLTVL.